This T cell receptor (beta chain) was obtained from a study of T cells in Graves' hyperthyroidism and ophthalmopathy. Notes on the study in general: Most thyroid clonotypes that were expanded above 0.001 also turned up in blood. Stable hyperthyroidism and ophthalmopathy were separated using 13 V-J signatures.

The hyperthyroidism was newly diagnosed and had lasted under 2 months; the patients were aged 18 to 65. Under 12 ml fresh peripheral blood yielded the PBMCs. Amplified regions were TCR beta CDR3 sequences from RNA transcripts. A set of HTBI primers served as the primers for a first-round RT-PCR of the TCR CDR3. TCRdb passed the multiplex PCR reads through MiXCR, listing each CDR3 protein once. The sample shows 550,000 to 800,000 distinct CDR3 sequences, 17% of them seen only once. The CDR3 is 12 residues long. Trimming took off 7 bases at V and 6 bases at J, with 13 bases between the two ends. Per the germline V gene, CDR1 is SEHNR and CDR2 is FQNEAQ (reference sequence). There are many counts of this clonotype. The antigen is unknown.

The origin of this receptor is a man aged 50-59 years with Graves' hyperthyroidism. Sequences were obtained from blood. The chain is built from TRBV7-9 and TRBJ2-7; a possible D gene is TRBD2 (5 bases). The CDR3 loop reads CASKVEGAEQYF. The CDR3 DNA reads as TGTGCCAGCAAAGTTGAGGGTGCCGAGCAGTACTTC.